The present entry profiles one T cell receptor (beta chain) with its context. The antigen it recognizes is unknown. No base quality information exists; no much larger clone differs at one position. Reading from cysteine to phenylalanine, the CDR3 counts 12 amino acids. CDR3 DNA only is kept here, 36 bases in frame from base 1. CDR1 and CDR2 were assigned from the germline V gene as SQVTM and ANQGSEA. V was cut back by 3 bases and J by 6 bases, leaving a gap of 12 bases between them. These data originate in a study of blood T cell repertoires in COVID-19 (dated by TCRdb to 2020 to 2021). Notes on the research overall: The collaborator samples originated in the United States, Italy and Spain and spanned the acute and convalescent phases of COVID-19. The material from the prospective study consisted of cDNA or gDNA derived from T cells, B-cell-depleted T cells, or PBMCs. The dataset comprised deeply sampled blood TCRbeta repertoires from subjects exposed to, actively infected with, or recovered from COVID-19. The repertoires were released in a freely available public database meant as a resource for research on the immune response to SARS-CoV-2. Samples were obtained from the ongoing ImmuneRACE study (first 160 participants) and from over a thousand subjects provided by 6 global collaborators. Nearly every sample came with metadata listing a de-identified subject ID, COVID-19 status, age in years and sex. HLA class I and class II types, where available, came from metadata supplied by the sample provider rather than from assay-based typing.

Whole blood was collected in K2EDTA tubes by collaborating institutions according to the institutions' own protocols. For TCRbeta analysis, collaborator samples were shipped as frozen whole blood, as isolated PBMCs, or as DNA extracted from either sample type. Findings and caveats that apply to the study as a whole: How much clinical and demographic metadata was included differed by source and by participant, and the metadata was provided uncurated.

TCRbeta CDR3 regions were amplified from genomic DNA using the immunoSEQ Assay, a bias-controlled multiplex PCR. Per the original workflow: Within the assay, amplification of reference gene primers was used to estimate how many nucleated cells each sample contained. Sequence reads were collapsed and filtered to measure the absolute abundance of every unique TCRbeta CDR3 rearrangement. For each sample, productive Simpson clonality was calculated by taking the square root of Simpson's diversity index across productive rearrangements. The clones in this table, taken by TCRdb from immuneACCESS, are in-frame only. Not every clone is retained; where verified, under half of the shortfall comes from an unresolved V gene, and the cause of the rest is unknown. V, J and clone size were drawn from that table, and D and trimming were deduced from the DNA. The sample table shows roughly 38,000 clones, and 70% to 90% are seen once. Less than 12% of the sample goes to the ten largest clones.

This sequence uses TRBV29-1 and TRBJ2-7, with the D gene call left open. Sequences were obtained from peripheral blood. This receptor was obtained from a man aged 60-69 years in a cohort sampled during active COVID-19. The DNA sequence is as follows: TGCAGCGTTGATGCCACAGTTGGCGAGCAGTACTTC. Translated, this is CSVDATVGEQYF.